This T cell receptor beta chain was retrieved from a study of T cells in localized non-small cell lung cancer. Measured with immunoSEQ multiplex PCR; TCRdb has only the in-frame clones, and not every one. Of 25,000 to 35,000 clones listed, 84% are singletons. V shed 6 bases, J shed 2 bases, and the junction held 13 bases outside the gene matches. The V gene's germline CDR1 is MDHEN and CDR2 SYDVKM. This CDR3 has 16 amino acids. The receptor's source is a man between 40 and 69 years old with stage III lung adenocarcinoma. Sequencing used peripheral blood mononuclear cells, obtained before any cancer treatment. The chain combines TRBV28 with TRBJ2-7; 7 bases agree with TRBD2. CDR3 sequence reads: CASSGERDQRTYEQYF. CDR3 sequence (DNA): TGTGCCAGCAGCGGCGAGCGGGACCAGAGGACCTACGAGCAGTACTTC.